This T cell receptor (beta chain) originates from a study of blood T cells in healthy people across ages. Regarding the study as a whole: There were more naive CD4+ cells and higher diversity in long-lived donors than in aged donors.

This clonotype was found a few times. Its cognate antigen is unknown. Primers used in a second PCR of about 6 to 11 cycles were a sample-barcoded 5' primer and a J-beta primer mix. Per-sample output comprised a minimum of 2.5 million paired-end reads containing CDR3. Via MiXCR, TCRdb re-called the 5' RACE reads, giving one row per CDR3 protein. The data contain some 670,000 distinct CDR3 sequences, about 51% of them singletons. CDR3 length: 17 amino acids. CDR1 MGHDK and CDR2 SYGVNS come from the germline V gene. Deletions cut 2 bases from V and 1 base from J, with 17 bases between. This sequence was found in an elderly woman in good health. What was sequenced was blood. The chain couples TRBV25-1 to TRBJ1-2; a possible D gene is TRBD1 (5 bases). The chain's CDR3 is CASSEEVPERGNYGYTF. In DNA form, the CDR3 reads TGTGCCAGCAGTGAAGAGGTCCCCGAAAGGGGTAACTATGGCTACACCTTC.